These 30 T cell receptor beta chains were all obtained from the same sample, sequenced in a study of cytomegalovirus exposure and HLA in healthy donors. PCR involved 60 Vbeta and 13 Jbeta primers. Produced via immunoSEQ multiplex PCR; TCRdb's table is partial and in-frame only. Of roughly 130,000 clones detected, 65% to 75% appear once; the ten largest clones hold approximately 6.3%. Sequenced: PBMCs. These TCRs come from a middle-aged man in good health and CMV-seropositive.

The gene calls are TRBV30 and TRBJ2-4; D might be TRBD1 (5 bases). V lost 2 bases, J lost 3 bases, and 14 bases lay in between. Per germline, CDR1 GTSNPN and CDR2 SVGIG (reference sequence). This CDR3 contains 15 residues. CDR3 nucleotide sequence: TGTGCCTGGAGTTCTAACAGGTTGGGCAAAAACATTCAGTACTTC. Amino acids: CAWSSNRLGKNIQYF. Full variable domain (rest looked up from reference TRBV30 and TRBJ2-4): SQTIHQWPATLVQPVGSPLSLECTVEGTSNPNLYWYRQAAGRGLQLLFYSVGIGQISSEVPQNLSASRPQDRQFILSSKKLLLSDSGFYLCAWSSNRLGKNIQYFGAGTRLSVL.

This clone was observed once. The rearrangement joins TRBV30 to TRBJ2-4, with 11 nucleotides matching TRBD1. The CDR3 spans 12 residues. Trimming cost V 5 bases and J 7 bases; bases outside gene matches: 1. Germline assignment: CDR1 GTSNPN and CDR2 SVGIG (reference sequence). CDR3 region: CAWGTGGNIQYF. As DNA, the CDR3 is TGTGCCTGGGGGACAGGGGGGAACATTCAGTACTTC. Based on the CDR3 plus reference TRBV30 and TRBJ2-4, the full variable domain is SQTIHQWPATLVQPVGSPLSLECTVEGTSNPNLYWYRQAAGRGLQLLFYSVGIGQISSEVPQNLSASRPQDRQFILSSKKLLLSDSGFYLCAWGTGGNIQYFGAGTRLSVL.

This chain joins TRBV5-1 and TRBJ2-5; unclear D gene. This CDR3 region has 12 residues. Germline CDR1 SGHRS, CDR2 YFSETQ. Trimming removed 0 bases from V and 5 bases from J, with 5 bases in between. The CDR3 DNA sequence: TGCGCCAGCAGCTTGGATTCGGAGACCCAGTACTTC. It yields the protein CASSLDSETQYF.

The chain has TRBV7-2 and TRBJ1-1; tentatively, D is TRBD1 (6 bases). Germline-derived CDR1 and CDR2 are SGHTA and FQGNSA. With 5 bases removed from V and 4 bases from J, the gap between germline ends came to 17 bases. The CDR3 loop spans 15 amino acids. This CDR3 reads CASSRSNTGSTEAFF. The CDR3 DNA reads as TGTGCCAGCAGCAGAAGTAATACAGGGAGCACTGAAGCTTTCTTT. Using reference TRBV7-2 and TRBJ1-1 for the parts outside the CDR3, the full variable domain is GAGVSQSPSNKVTEKGKDVELRCDPISGHTALYWYRQSLGQGLEFLIYFQGNSAPDKSGLPSDRFSAERTGGSVSTLTIQRTQQEDSAVYLCASSRSNTGSTEAFFGQGTRLTVV.

This clone was recorded a few times. The V and J genes are TRBV30 and TRBJ2-6; TRBD1 aligns across 7 bases. V was pared by 3 bases and J by 0 bases, with 14 bases of the junction left unmatched. Looked up from germline, CDR1 is GTSNPN and CDR2 is SVGIG (reference sequence). This CDR3 is 19 amino acids long. The CDR3 sequence: CAWRDRWAGGISGANVLTF. The CDR3 DNA reads as TGTGCCTGGAGAGACAGGTGGGCAGGGGGAATCTCTGGGGCCAACGTCCTGACTTTC.

The V gene is TRBV4-2, the J gene TRBJ2-1; TRBD1 agrees at 10 bases. Losses at the gene ends were 4 bases for V and 6 bases for J; bases not matched to a gene: 6. The CDR3 spans 15 residues. Germline V gene lookup returns CDR1 LGHNA and CDR2 YNFKEQ. The CDR3 loop is CASSPGTGAVNEQFF. DNA of the CDR3: TGTGCCAGCAGCCCTGGGACAGGGGCCGTCAATGAGCAGTTCTTC.

A few counts support this clone. CDR3 residues: CASSGGNYGYTF. CDR3 nucleotides: TGTGCCAGCAGTGGCGGTAACTATGGCTACACCTTC. The chain uses TRBV28 and TRBJ1-2; no definite D call. The CDR3 loop spans 12 amino acids. CDR1 and CDR2 (germline): MDHEN, SYDVKM. V was trimmed by 5 bases and J by 1 base, leaving 5 bases between them.

This chain joins TRBV5-1 and TRBJ2-7; D might be TRBD1 (6 bases). The length of the CDR3 is 18 residues. V lost 3 bases to trimming and J lost 5 bases, with 27 bases between them. Germline lookup yields CDR1 SGHRS and CDR2 YFSETQ. CDR3 protein: CASSYLRQGPLKVNEQYF. CDR3 DNA: TGCGCCAGCAGCTACCTCAGGCAGGGGCCCCTTAAGGTAAACGAGCAGTACTTC.

V gene TRBV19 combines with J gene TRBJ1-5, with TRBD1 identical over 9 bases. Germline CDR1 reads LNHDA; CDR2 reads SQIVND (reference sequence). This CDR3 is 14 amino acids long. Unmatched junction bases numbered 7, after V lost 6 bases and J lost 7 bases. The chain's CDR3 is CASRGQGVRQPQHF. CDR3 coding DNA: TGTGCCAGTAGGGGACAGGGCGTACGGCAGCCCCAGCATTTT.

This chain connects TRBV28 to TRBJ2-1; D unresolved. V was shortened by 1 base and J by 8 bases, with 12 bases between the two germline ends. From germline, CDR1 is MDHEN and CDR2 SYDVKM. The CDR3 consists of 14 residues. DNA for the CDR3: TGTGCCAGCAGTTTATTATCACTGATAGATGAGCAGTTCTTC. Translating gives CASSLLSLIDEQFF.

The rearrangement uses TRBV2 and TRBJ2-4; TRBD2 matches at 7 bases. V lost 7 bases to trimming and J lost 7 bases; unmatched junction nucleotides: 4. Germline V lookup: CDR1 SNHLY, CDR2 FYNNEI. This CDR3 has 12 residues. Written as DNA, the CDR3 is TGTGCCAGCACCGCGGGGGATAACATTCAGTACTTC. This encodes CASTAGDNIQYF.

V usage is TRBV9 and J usage is TRBJ2-1, with 7 bases fitting TRBD2. V shed 4 bases, J shed 1 base, and the junction held 5 bases outside the gene matches. The CDR3 sequence is 15 residues long. The germline CDR1 and CDR2 sequences are SGDLS and YYNGEE. CDR3 DNA sequence: TGTGCCAGCAGCAAAAGCGGGACTTCCTACAATGAGCAGTTCTTC. Translated, it gives CASSKSGTSYNEQFF.

The rearrangement links TRBV30 to TRBJ1-4; no reliable D call. CDR1 and CDR2 from the germline V gene are GTSNPN and SVGIG (reference sequence). Trimming took 3 bases from V and 0 from J, leaving 14 bases between them. The CDR3 contains 16 residues. The CDR3 DNA sequence: TGTGCCTGGAGCCCTTCTTCGGTCCCAACTAATGAAAAACTGTTTTTT. Encoded protein: CAWSPSSVPTNEKLFF.

A few counts support this clone. At the DNA level, this CDR3 is encoded by other sequences in the same sample as well. The chain's CDR3 is CASSLGTSNEQFF. In nucleotides, the CDR3 is TGTGCCAGCAGCTTGGGGACTAGCAATGAGCAGTTCTTC. V and J are TRBV7-2 and TRBJ2-1; 8 bases line up with TRBD2. With V trimmed by 3 bases and J by 6 bases, 1 base remained unmatched. In germline, CDR1 is SGHTA, CDR2 FQGNSA. The CDR3 is made up of 13 amino acids.

V usage is TRBV19 and J usage is TRBJ2-5; the match to TRBD2 covers 10 bases. The CDR3 consists of 15 residues. Germline V gene lookup returns CDR1 LNHDA and CDR2 SQIVND (reference sequence). After removal of 6 bases from V and 3 bases from J, the junction contained 7 bases not matched to a gene. The CDR3 coding sequence is TGTGCCAGTAGAACTCTAGCGGGGGATAAAGAGACCCAGTACTTC. Translation: CASRTLAGDKETQYF.

This sequence joins TRBV5-5 and TRBJ1-2; 7 nucleotides match TRBD1. Trimming removed 0 bases from V and 8 bases from J; junction bases left unmatched: 7. In germline, CDR1 is SGHKS, CDR2 YYEKEE (reference sequence). The CDR3 loop spans 14 amino acids. This chain's CDR3 is CASSLGTGRNGYTF. CDR3 DNA: TGTGCCAGCAGCTTGGGGACAGGTCGAAACGGCTACACCTTC.

The V call is TRBV30, the J call TRBJ1-3, with a possible D match to TRBD1 (5 bases). The CDR3 spans 12 residues. V was trimmed by 2 bases and J by 4 bases, leaving 6 bases between them. The germline gives CDR1 GTSNPN, CDR2 SVGIG (reference sequence). CDR3 in amino acids: CAWSRGGNTIYF. The CDR3 bases are TGTGCCTGGAGTCGGGGGGGAAACACCATATATTTT.

This rearrangement joins TRBV2 to TRBJ2-2; 7 bases map to TRBD2. The CDR3 spans 16 residues. Germline loops: CDR1 SNHLY, CDR2 FYNNEI. With V trimmed by 4 bases and J by 0 bases, 5 bases remained unmatched. The CDR3 bases are TGTGCCAGCAGTGTTGGGGAGGGCGCGAACACCGGGGAGCTGTTTTTT. Its protein product is CASSVGEGANTGELFF.

The rearrangement links TRBV11-2 to TRBJ2-3; no firm D call. The CDR3 runs to 16 residues. Per germline, CDR1 SGHAT and CDR2 FQNNGV. The ends were cut back, 2 bases at V and 0 bases at J, with 12 bases in the middle. CDR3 bases: TGTGCCAGCAGCTTAAGAGGCGAGTTAAGCACAGATACGCAGTATTTT. Translation gives CASSLRGELSTDTQYF.

The rearrangement links TRBV7-2 to TRBJ1-6; 9 bases are shared with TRBD1. Trimming cost V 1 base and J 10 bases; bases outside gene matches: 8. The CDR3 totals 16 residues. Looked up from germline, CDR1 is SGHTA and CDR2 is FQGNSA. The CDR3 loop is CASSLGLRQGDSPLHF. CDR3 in DNA: TGTGCCAGCAGCTTAGGGCTCCGACAGGGGGACTCACCCCTCCACTTT.

Only a few counts were recorded for this clone. The V gene is TRBV19, the J gene TRBJ1-5, with TRBD1 matching 9 bases. CDR1 and CDR2 (germline): LNHDA, SQIVND (reference sequence). CDR3 length: 16 amino acids. Trimming cost V 6 bases and J 3 bases; bases outside gene matches: 9. CDR3: CASREHRGHNNQPQHF. CDR3 coding DNA: TGTGCCAGTAGAGAACACAGGGGGCATAACAATCAGCCCCAGCATTTT.

The chain links TRBV11-2 to TRBJ2-3; tentative D call: TRBD1 (6 bases). Germline values: CDR1 SGHAT, CDR2 FQNNGV. V was clipped by 5 bases and J by 0 bases, with 15 bases between them. The CDR3 totals 16 residues. This CDR3 is CASSRLGQLSTDTQYF. For the CDR3, the DNA is TGTGCCAGCAGCCGCTTAGGACAGTTGAGCACAGATACGCAGTATTTT.

The V gene is TRBV5-6, the J gene TRBJ2-1; D call uncertain. V dropped 6 bases and J dropped 0 bases, with 13 bases sitting between them. The CDR3 runs 15 residues. Germline V CDR1 and CDR2: SGHDT, YYEEEE. The CDR3 protein is CASNPEQSSYNEQFF. In nucleotides, the CDR3 is TGTGCCAGCAACCCGGAGCAGTCCTCCTACAATGAGCAGTTCTTC.

J is TRBJ2-2 and V is TRBV5-4; 7 bases agree with TRBD2. Per the germline V gene, CDR1 is SGHNT and CDR2 is YYREEE (reference sequence). CDR3 length equals 15 residues. With V trimmed by 4 bases and J by 1 base, 4 bases remained unmatched. The CDR3 loop reads CASSRTSGNTGELFF. The CDR3 nucleotides are TGTGCCAGCAGCCGGACTAGTGGGAACACCGGGGAGCTGTTTTTT. Combining the CDR3 with reference TRBV5-4 and TRBJ2-2 gives the whole variable domain ETGVTQSPTHLIKTRGQQVTLRCSSQSGHNTVSWYQQALGQGPQFIFQYYREEENGRGNFPPRFSGLQFPNYSSELNVNALELDDSALYLCASSRTSGNTGELFFGEGSRLTVL.

The chain is built from TRBV5-4 and TRBJ1-4, with 10 bases lining up with TRBD1. The V segment lost 4 bases and the J segment 11 bases; nucleotides outside the gene matches: 11. CDR1 and CDR2 (germline): SGHNT, YYREEE (reference sequence). The CDR3 has 15 amino acids. The CDR3 nucleotides read TGTGCCAGCAGCCCCGGGACAGGGGAATTCGGGAAACTGTTTTTT. It encodes CASSPGTGEFGKLFF.

The V gene is TRBV5-4, the J gene TRBJ1-2; D is perhaps TRBD1 (6 bases). The germline V gene encodes CDR1 SGHNT and CDR2 YYREEE (reference sequence). The CDR3 has 15 amino acids. Trimming stripped 4 bases from V and 6 bases from J, with 19 bases between. The CDR3 region is CASSARLTGIDGYTF. The CDR3 DNA sequence: TGTGCCAGCAGCGCACGATTAACAGGGATCGATGGCTACACCTTC.

CDR3 loop: CASSIGEGYYGYTF. The DNA of the CDR3 is TGTGCCAGTAGTATAGGGGAGGGCTACTATGGCTACACCTTC. The chain carries TRBV19 and TRBJ1-2; D is uncertain. CDR1 and CDR2 (germline): LNHDA, SQIVND (reference sequence). Trimming stripped 1 base from V and 3 bases from J, with 9 bases between. There are 14 residues in the CDR3.

This clone was seen just once. CDR3 amino acids: CSVALGVTGELFF. The CDR3 DNA reads TGCAGCGTTGCTCTAGGGGTTACCGGGGAGCTGTTTTTT. The chain employs TRBV29-1 and TRBJ2-2; TRBD1 is a possible D gene (5 bases). Trimming removed 4 bases from V and 5 bases from J, with 11 bases in between. The germline V gene encodes CDR1 SQVTM and CDR2 ANQGSEA. The CDR3 extends over 13 amino acids.

The chain has TRBV5-1 and TRBJ1-4, with D perhaps matching TRBD1 (6 bases). Trimming stripped 0 bases from V and 8 bases from J, with 14 bases between. The CDR3 extends over 15 amino acids. The germline gives CDR1 SGHRS, CDR2 YFSETQ. The CDR3 region is CASSLAGVENEKLFF. The CDR3 bases are TGCGCCAGCAGCTTGGCAGGGGTCGAGAACGAAAAACTGTTTTTT.

The chain carries TRBV30 and TRBJ1-2, with a weak D call TRBD1 (6 bases). This CDR3 has 15 residues. Trimming removed 2 bases at V and 4 bases at J, with 17 bases between. CDR1 and CDR2 (germline): GTSNPN, SVGIG (reference sequence). CDR3 sequence: CAWSQTGMESYGYTF. Written as DNA, the CDR3 is TGTGCCTGGAGTCAAACAGGGATGGAGAGCTATGGCTACACCTTC.